The 24 T cell receptor beta chains in this list originate from one sample, sequenced in a study of human T cells and chemical hapten exposure. Blood, whole and unfractionated, served as the source for total RNA extraction. MiXCR was run by TCRdb on the 5' RACE reads, yielding one entry per CDR3 protein. The sample holds about 120,000 distinct CDR3 sequences, 15% to 20% seen once. The origin of the receptors is a human donor in good health.

This clonotype turned up a few times. V is TRBV28 and J is TRBJ2-3, with 9 bases fitting TRBD2. CDR1 and CDR2 (germline): MDHEN, SYDVKM. The CDR3 loop spans 17 amino acids. The ends lost 5 bases at V and 5 bases at J; junction bases unmatched: 14. CDR3 nucleotides: TGTGCCAGCAGTACTACCGGGACTAGCTACCCCCAAGATACGCAGTATTTT. Amino acid sequence: CASSTTGTSYPQDTQYF.

This chain joins TRBV7-3 and TRBJ2-1, with 8 bases matching TRBD2. Germline loops: CDR1 SGHTA, CDR2 FQGTGA. V was pared by 2 bases and J by 2 bases, with 2 bases of the junction left unmatched. The CDR3 is 15 residues long. For the CDR3, the DNA is TGTGCCAGCAGCTTACTTAGCGGGGCCTACAATGAGCAGTTCTTC. Residues: CASSLLSGAYNEQFF.

V is TRBV27 and J is TRBJ1-4; D is possibly TRBD1 (5 bases). The CDR3 spans 15 residues. Germline assignment: CDR1 MNHEY and CDR2 SMNVEV (reference sequence). Trimming pared 4 bases from V and 3 bases from J, leaving 12 bases between. Here the CDR3 reads CASSSGRVANEKLFF. DNA for the CDR3: TGTGCCAGCAGTTCGGGACGGGTAGCTAATGAAAAACTGTTTTTT.

This clonotype was counted only a few times. The V call is TRBV27, the J call TRBJ1-1; no reliable D call. V was cut by 6 bases and J by 4 bases, with 3 bases left in between. The CDR3 is 10 amino acids. CDR1 and CDR2 (germline): MNHEY, SMNVEV (reference sequence). CDR3 protein: CASRGTEAFF. CDR3 nucleotide sequence: TGTGCCAGCAGGGGCACTGAAGCTTTCTTT.

The chain uses TRBV28 and TRBJ2-1, with TRBD2 matching over 8 bases. CDR3 length equals 15 residues. Germline CDR1 reads MDHEN; CDR2 reads SYDVKM. The J segment lost 4 bases and the V segment lost 2 bases, leaving 4 bases of the junction unmatched. CDR3 DNA: TGTGCCAGCAGTTTAACTAGCGGAGTTTACAATGAGCAGTTCTTC. As protein: CASSLTSGVYNEQFF.

V is TRBV28 and J is TRBJ2-7; TRBD1 might be the D (5 bases). CDR1 is MDHEN, CDR2 SYDVKM, per germline. With 6 bases removed from V and 3 bases from J, the gap between germline ends came to 15 bases. CDR3 length: 14 residues. CDR3 in amino acids: CASRSGQGFYEQYF. The CDR3 DNA is TGTGCCAGCAGGTCCGGCCAGGGATTCTACGAGCAGTACTTC. Full variable domain (rest looked up from reference TRBV28 and TRBJ2-7): DVKVTQSSRYLVKRTGEKVFLECVQDMDHENMFWYRQDPGLGLRLIYFSYDVKMKEKGDIPEGYSVSREKKERFSLILESASTNQTSMYLCASRSGQGFYEQYFGPGTRLTVT.

In the case of this clonotype: Because the CDR3 is missing its conserved closing phenylalanine or tryptophan, this is likely a read error. This rearrangement joins TRBV30 to TRBJ1-3; no definite D call. The CDR3 is made up of 12 amino acids. Trimming took off 3 bases at V and 4 bases at J, with 7 bases between the two ends. The germline CDR1 and CDR2 sequences are GTSNPN and SVGIG (reference sequence). The CDR3 nucleotides are TGTGCCTGGAGGACCCCAGGAAACACCATATATTTA. Protein product: CAWRTPGNTIYL.

This clonotype has just a few counts. The rearrangement joins TRBV29-1 to TRBJ2-7; either TRBD1 or TRBD2 may fit D (6 bases each). The germline V gene encodes CDR1 SQVTM and CDR2 ANQGSEA. CDR3 length: 15 amino acids. The germline V and J ends were trimmed by 4 bases and 5 bases, with 21 bases remaining between them. CDR3 region: CSVAGGMKGGNEQYF. The CDR3 bases are TGCAGCGTTGCTGGGGGAATGAAGGGGGGTAACGAGCAGTACTTC.

The V call is TRBV7-2, the J call TRBJ2-1; tentatively, D is TRBD2 (6 bases). Trimming stripped 4 bases from V and 9 bases from J, with 13 bases between. The CDR3 is made up of 13 amino acids. The germline gives CDR1 SGHTA, CDR2 FQGNSA. CDR3 nucleotides: TGTGCCAGCAGCTCCCAGATGGGAGGTGAGCAGTTCTTC. It yields the protein CASSSQMGGEQFF.

Only a few counts were recorded for this clonotype. The chain joins TRBV7-2 to TRBJ1-2; D perhaps matches TRBD1 (5 bases). CDR3 size: 14 residues. Trimming removed 5 bases from V and 5 bases from J, with 15 bases in between. The V gene's germline CDR1 is SGHTA and CDR2 FQGNSA. CDR3 amino acids: CASSPDRDSYGYTF. CDR3 in DNA: TGTGCCAGCAGCCCAGACAGAGACTCATATGGCTACACCTTC.

The chain links TRBV15 to TRBJ2-1; tentatively, D is TRBD2 (6 bases). The V end lost 0 bases, the J end lost 7 bases, and 19 bases lay between the germline ends. This CDR3 region has 17 residues. Looked up from germline, CDR1 is LNHNV and CDR2 is YYDKDF (reference sequence). The CDR3: CATSRDTGVPARNEQFF. The DNA for the CDR3 is TGTGCCACCAGCAGAGATACGGGAGTGCCGGCTAGGAATGAGCAGTTCTTC.

This clonotype showed up just once. This chain links TRBV27 with TRBJ1-5; no clear D gene. V was trimmed by 8 bases and J by 1 base, leaving 18 bases between them. Looked up from germline, CDR1 is MNHEY and CDR2 is SMNVEV (reference sequence). This CDR3 comprises 16 residues. The CDR3 loop reads CASRTLTGRSNQPQHF. The CDR3 region has the DNA TGTGCCAGCCGGACCCTCACGGGTCGGAGCAATCAGCCCCAGCATTTT.

The chain uses TRBV5-1 and TRBJ2-1; a possible D gene is TRBD2 (5 bases). The germline gives CDR1 SGHRS, CDR2 YFSETQ. This CDR3 is built from 21 residues. Between the trimmed V and J ends, which lost 0 bases and 1 base, there was a span of 26 bases. CDR3 coding DNA: TGCGCCAGCAGCTTGGATCCTCCCACAGCGGCAGCCGGGCGGTCCTACAATGAGCAGTTCTTC. The encoded protein is CASSLDPPTAAAGRSYNEQFF.

The DNA for the CDR3 is TGTGCCAGCAGCTGGGGGGGGGCCTTCAATCAGCCCCAGCATTTT. This codes for CASSWGGAFNQPQHF. The V and J genes are TRBV12-3 or TRBV12-4 and TRBJ1-5, with D perhaps matching TRBD1 (6 bases). V gave up 6 bases and J gave up 3 bases, with 15 bases separating them. The CDR3 has 15 amino acids.

This clonotype has ten or more counts. This chain uses TRBV20-1 with TRBJ1-1, with 7 nucleotides matching TRBD1. The germline V gene has CDR1 DFQATT and CDR2 SNEGSKA (reference sequence). There are 11 residues in the CDR3. Trimming removed 5 bases from V and 7 bases from J; junction bases left unmatched: 4. The CDR3: CSAFTGVEAFF. The CDR3, as DNA: TGCAGTGCTTTCACAGGGGTTGAAGCTTTCTTT.

This chain links TRBV5-5 with TRBJ1-6; perhaps TRBD1 as D (6 bases). The ends were cut back, 4 bases at V and 7 bases at J, with 18 bases in the middle. Germline V gene data show CDR1 as SGHKS and CDR2 as YYEKEE (reference sequence). The CDR3 spans 16 residues. DNA of the CDR3: TGTGCCAGCAGCCAGGGTTGGGGGGCTTGGAATTCACCCCTCCACTTT. Residues: CASSQGWGAWNSPLHF.

The V call is TRBV4-1, the J call TRBJ2-5; 7 nucleotides match TRBD1. V was pared by 4 bases and J by 2 bases, with 4 bases of the junction left unmatched. In germline, CDR1 is MGHRA, CDR2 YSYEKL. The length of the CDR3 is 14 residues. CDR3 coding DNA: TGCGCCAGCAGCCGATACAGGGGTCAAGAGACCCAGTACTTC. Translation: CASSRYRGQETQYF.

This clonotype occurred a few times. V is TRBV19 and J is TRBJ2-1; tentatively, D is TRBD2 (5 bases). V dropped 4 bases and J dropped 4 bases, with 8 bases sitting between them. Germline assignment: CDR1 LNHDA and CDR2 SQIVND (reference sequence). This CDR3 spans 13 amino acids. The chain's CDR3 is CASSRGLYNEQFF. CDR3 sequence (DNA): TGTGCCAGTAGTAGAGGGCTGTACAATGAGCAGTTCTTC.

This clonotype was detected only a few times. The chain combines TRBV27 with TRBJ1-6; 7 nucleotides match TRBD1. Germline CDR1 reads MNHEY; CDR2 reads SMNVEV (reference sequence). The CDR3 totals 15 residues. Trimming took 7 bases from V and 7 from J; bases not matched to a gene: 10. Written as DNA, the CDR3 is TGTGCCAGCACGGGGAACAGGGGAGGAAATTCACCCCTCCACTTT. Translated, it gives CASTGNRGGNSPLHF.

This chain links TRBV9 with TRBJ2-3; 9 nucleotides line up with TRBD2. The CDR3 runs to 15 residues. Germline V gives CDR1 SGDLS, CDR2 YYNGEE. J gave up 4 bases and V 3 bases, and 6 bases lay outside the gene matches. CDR3 loop: CASSALSGSADTQYF. The DNA for the CDR3 is TGTGCCAGCAGCGCCCTTAGCGGGAGCGCAGATACGCAGTATTTT.

V and J are TRBV12-3 or TRBV12-4 and TRBJ1-2; D may be TRBD1 (5 bases). The CDR3 is made up of 15 amino acids. V dropped 4 bases and J dropped 5 bases, with 17 bases sitting between them. The CDR3 region has the DNA TGTGCCAGCAGTTCCCCGACAGTACGCGGGTATGGCTACACCTTC. It codes for CASSSPTVRGYGYTF.

The sample holds many counts of this clonotype. The rearrangement uses TRBV4-1 and TRBJ2-7; TRBD2 matches at 11 bases. With V trimmed by 2 bases and J by 3 bases, 9 bases remained unmatched. Germline V lookup: CDR1 MGHRA, CDR2 YSYEKL. The CDR3 has 17 amino acids. CDR3 nucleotide sequence: TGCGCCAGCAGCCAATTTACTAGCGGGAGAATGTACTACGAGCAGTACTTC. It encodes CASSQFTSGRMYYEQYF.

This rearrangement joins TRBV28 to TRBJ2-1; possibly TRBD2 for D (10 bases). V lost 6 bases and J 4 bases, leaving 34 bases between the germline ends. The CDR3 sequence is 21 residues long. From germline, CDR1 is MDHEN and CDR2 SYDVKM. CDR3 DNA sequence: TGTGCCAGCAGACCCTTGGACGGGACAGGGTTTCCAGCGGGAGGGTACAATGAGCAGTTCTTC. Protein: CASRPLDGTGFPAGGYNEQFF.

This clonotype was detected only a few times. The chain carries TRBV5-1 and TRBJ2-7; perhaps D is TRBD1 or TRBD2 (5 bases each). Trimming took off 2 bases at V and 2 bases at J, with 11 bases between the two ends. There are 14 residues in the CDR3. Germline V gene sequence: CDR1 SGHRS, CDR2 YFSETQ. The chain's CDR3 is CASSFAGDAYEQYF. In DNA, the CDR3 is TGCGCCAGCAGCTTCGCCGGGGACGCCTACGAGCAGTACTTC.